Listed below are T cell receptor beta chains from one sample, sequenced in a study of T cells in Graves' hyperthyroidism and ophthalmopathy. TCRdb used MiXCR to reprocess the multiplex PCR reads, holding one entry per CDR3 protein. The sample contains some 340,000 distinct CDR3 sequences, roughly 13% of which appear only once. Sequencing input: blood. Receptors were obtained from a woman aged 40 to 50 with Graves' ophthalmopathy. Both conserved end residues are part of each CDR3. The D gene is left open where the match is weak. Clone size is shown for a subset of rows, as once, few, many or a class of expanded clone.

CDR3 protein: CASRTFVMNTEAFF
CDR3 DNA: TGTGCCAGCAGGACGTTCGTCATGAACACTGAAGCTTTCTTT
D gene: .
J gene: TRBJ1-1
clone size: medium-sized
V gene: TRBV6-2/TRBV6-3

CDR3 protein: CASSVRDRRYF
CDR3 DNA: TGTGCCAGCAGTGTCCGGGACCGACGGTACTTC
D gene: .
J gene: TRBJ2-5
clone size: .
V gene: TRBV2

CDR3 protein: CASSGATGGGGLSEQFF
CDR3 DNA: TGTGCCAGCAGCGGCGCCACGGGGGGGGGGGGGCTAAGTGAGCAGTTCTTC
D gene: TRBD2
J gene: TRBJ2-1
clone size: .
V gene: TRBV7-2

CDR3 protein: CASSEYWTVSTDTQYF
CDR3 DNA: TGTGCCAGCAGTGAATACTGGACGGTTAGCACAGATACGCAGTATTTT
D gene: .
J gene: TRBJ2-3
clone size: many
V gene: TRBV6-1

CDR3 protein: CASSGAGSGGAADTQYF
CDR3 DNA: TGTGCCAGCAGTGGAGCGGGTAGCGGGGGGGCTGCAGATACGCAGTATTTT
D gene: TRBD2
J gene: TRBJ2-3
clone size: few
V gene: TRBV2

CDR3 protein: CSVEEVYNEQFF
CDR3 DNA: TGCAGCGTTGAAGAGGTTTACAATGAGCAGTTCTTC
D gene: .
J gene: TRBJ2-1
clone size: .
V gene: TRBV29-1

CDR3 protein: CASSAVQGRNEKLFF
CDR3 DNA: TGTGCCAGCAGTGCCGTACAGGGGAGAAACGAAAAACTGTTTTTT
D gene: TRBD1
J gene: TRBJ1-4
clone size: many
V gene: TRBV12-3/TRBV12-4

CDR3 protein: CASRPTAGGPVYEQFF
CDR3 DNA: TGTGCCAGCAGACCGACAGCGGGAGGGCCGGTCTATGAGCAGTTCTTC
D gene: TRBD2
J gene: TRBJ2-1
clone size: many
V gene: TRBV6-2/TRBV6-3

CDR3 protein: CASSPGLVGTGELFF
CDR3 DNA: TGTGCCAGCAGCCCCGGACTAGTTGGGACCGGGGAGCTGTTTTTT
D gene: TRBD2
J gene: TRBJ2-2
clone size: few
V gene: TRBV6-1

CDR3 protein: CASGDSGPILGYTF
CDR3 DNA: TGTGCCAGCGGGGACAGCGGACCCATCTTAGGCTACACCTTC
D gene: TRBD1
J gene: TRBJ1-2
clone size: many
V gene: TRBV2

CDR3 protein: CASLKQGTSGNTIYF
CDR3 DNA: TGTGCCAGCCTCAAACAGGGGACCTCTGGAAACACCATATATTTT
D gene: TRBD1
J gene: TRBJ1-3
clone size: .
V gene: TRBV6-1

CDR3 protein: CASGKLNTQYF
CDR3 DNA: TGTGCCAGCGGCAAGTTAAATACGCAGTATTTT
D gene: .
J gene: TRBJ2-3
clone size: .
V gene: TRBV12-3/TRBV12-4

CDR3 protein: CASSDRVVMGVNTEAFF
CDR3 DNA: TGTGCCAGCTCTGACAGGGTAGTAATGGGTGTGAACACTGAAGCTTTCTTT
D gene: TRBD1
J gene: TRBJ1-1
clone size: many
V gene: TRBV18

CDR3 protein: CSARSTGGQNTEAFF
CDR3 DNA: TGCAGTGCTAGATCTACGGGCGGACAGAACACTGAAGCTTTCTTT
D gene: .
J gene: TRBJ1-1
clone size: many
V gene: TRBV20-1

CDR3 protein: CSVEEKGQVERVRGELFF
CDR3 DNA: TGCAGCGTTGAAGAAAAGGGCCAGGTAGAAAGGGTTCGCGGGGAGCTGTTTTTT
D gene: .
J gene: TRBJ2-2
clone size: few
V gene: TRBV29-1

CDR3 protein: CASSFLGQGASGELFF
CDR3 DNA: TGTGCCAGCAGTTTTCTGGGACAGGGGGCTTCCGGGGAGCTGTTTTTT
D gene: TRBD1
J gene: TRBJ2-2
clone size: many
V gene: TRBV28

CDR3 protein: CASSSRTGGEIEAFF
CDR3 DNA: TGTGCCAGCAGTTCCCGGACAGGGGGGGAAATTGAAGCTTTCTTT
D gene: TRBD1
J gene: TRBJ1-1
clone size: once
V gene: TRBV27

CDR3 protein: CASSSRDSYNEQFF
CDR3 DNA: TGTGCCAGCAGCTCCAGGGACTCCTACAATGAGCAGTTCTTC
D gene: .
J gene: TRBJ2-1
clone size: .
V gene: TRBV7-2

CDR3 protein: CSAVGAEYYEQYF
CDR3 DNA: TGCAGTGCCGTGGGAGCGGAGTACTACGAGCAGTACTTC
D gene: .
J gene: TRBJ2-7
clone size: many
V gene: TRBV20-1

CDR3 protein: CASIVAGPSTQYF
CDR3 DNA: TGTGCCAGCATAGTGGCGGGACCCTCGACGCAGTATTTT
D gene: .
J gene: TRBJ2-3
clone size: many
V gene: TRBV2

CDR3 protein: CASSLGPGNEQFF
CDR3 DNA: TGTGCCAGCAGCTTGGGCCCGGGCAATGAGCAGTTCTTC
D gene: .
J gene: TRBJ2-1
clone size: many
V gene: TRBV12-3/TRBV12-4

CDR3 protein: CATSDNRRYEQFF
CDR3 DNA: TGTGCCACCAGTGACAATCGGCGCTATGAGCAGTTCTTC
D gene: .
J gene: TRBJ2-1
clone size: many
V gene: TRBV24-1

CDR3 protein: CASSRPGGPGELFF
CDR3 DNA: TGTGCCAGCAGCCGGCCTGGGGGGCCCGGGGAGCTGTTTTTT
D gene: .
J gene: TRBJ2-2
clone size: many
V gene: TRBV11-2

CDR3 protein: CASSQPGRTYYEQYF
CDR3 DNA: TGCGCCAGCAGCCAACCGGGACGGACGTACTACGAGCAGTACTTC
D gene: .
J gene: TRBJ2-7
clone size: .
V gene: TRBV4-1

CDR3 protein: CSVDGSGYNEQFF
CDR3 DNA: TGCAGCGTCGACGGGTCCGGGTACAATGAGCAGTTCTTC
D gene: .
J gene: TRBJ2-1
clone size: many
V gene: TRBV29-1

CDR3 protein: CASSLGGGTGELFF
CDR3 DNA: TGTGCCAGCAGTTTAGGAGGGGGCACCGGGGAGCTGTTTTTT
D gene: .
J gene: TRBJ2-2
clone size: many
V gene: TRBV12-3/TRBV12-4

CDR3 protein: CASSVGGHNEQFF
CDR3 DNA: TGTGCCAGCAGCGTAGGGGGACACAATGAGCAGTTCTTC
D gene: .
J gene: TRBJ2-1
clone size: many
V gene: TRBV11-2

CDR3 protein: CAISLGQDGNSPLHF
CDR3 DNA: TGTGCCATCAGTCTAGGACAGGATGGTAATTCACCCCTCCACTTT
D gene: TRBD1
J gene: TRBJ1-6
clone size: many
V gene: TRBV10-3

CDR3 protein: CASNSRGAGAPHEQYF
CDR3 DNA: TGTGCCAGCAATTCCCGGGGGGCCGGGGCACCCCACGAGCAGTACTTC
D gene: .
J gene: TRBJ2-7
clone size: few
V gene: TRBV27

CDR3 protein: CASSPTVFETQYF
CDR3 DNA: TGTGCCAGCAGCCCTACCGTTTTTGAGACCCAGTACTTC
D gene: .
J gene: TRBJ2-5
clone size: .
V gene: TRBV12-3/TRBV12-4

CDR3 protein: CASSGRTAGRFDTF
CDR3 DNA: TGTGCCAGCAGTGGGAGGACAGCGGGGAGATTTGACACCTTC
D gene: .
J gene: TRBJ1-2
clone size: few
V gene: TRBV2

CDR3 protein: CASRGAGATYNEQFF
CDR3 DNA: TGTGCCAGCAGGGGAGCGGGGGCGACCTACAATGAGCAGTTCTTC
D gene: TRBD2
J gene: TRBJ2-1
clone size: many
V gene: TRBV6-1

CDR3 protein: CASTDRAAVYEQYF
CDR3 DNA: TGTGCCAGCACCGACAGGGCTGCGGTCTACGAGCAGTACTTC
D gene: TRBD1
J gene: TRBJ2-7
clone size: many
V gene: TRBV28

CDR3 protein: CASSLTRTNLRGAFF
CDR3 DNA: TGTGCCAGCAGCTTAACCCGGACTAACCTAAGGGGAGCTTTCTTT
D gene: .
J gene: TRBJ1-1
clone size: once
V gene: TRBV7-9

CDR3 protein: CASSIGGSSYNEQFF
CDR3 DNA: TGTGCCAGCAGTATCGGCGGGAGCTCCTACAATGAGCAGTTCTTC
D gene: TRBD2
J gene: TRBJ2-1
clone size: few
V gene: TRBV6-1

CDR3 protein: CASGGGAVNTGELFF
CDR3 DNA: TGCGCCAGCGGCGGGGGGGCCGTGAACACCGGGGAGCTGTTTTTT
D gene: TRBD2
J gene: TRBJ2-2
clone size: few
V gene: TRBV5-1

CDR3 protein: CASSHQSGRAADTQYF
CDR3 DNA: TGTGCCAGCAGTCACCAAAGCGGGAGGGCAGCAGATACGCAGTATTTT
D gene: TRBD2
J gene: TRBJ2-3
clone size: many
V gene: TRBV28

CDR3 protein: CASSALRDRGRNEQFF
CDR3 DNA: TGTGCCAGCAGCGCCCTCCGGGACAGGGGGCGTAATGAGCAGTTCTTC
D gene: TRBD1
J gene: TRBJ2-1
clone size: many
V gene: TRBV9

CDR3 protein: CASRGTGGVEKLFF
CDR3 DNA: TGTGCCAGCCGGGGTACAGGGGGCGTGGAAAAACTGTTTTTT
D gene: TRBD1
J gene: TRBJ1-4
clone size: .
V gene: TRBV5-8

CDR3 protein: CASSQGSTEAFF
CDR3 DNA: TGTGCCAGTAGTCAGGGCTCAACTGAAGCTTTCTTT
D gene: .
J gene: TRBJ1-1
clone size: many
V gene: TRBV2

CDR3 protein: CASSDSGLTNTGELFF
CDR3 DNA: TGCGCCAGCAGTGACTCGGGATTGACGAACACCGGGGAGCTGTTTTTT
D gene: .
J gene: TRBJ2-2
clone size: few
V gene: TRBV10-1

CDR3 protein: CASSQAGGKRNEQFF
CDR3 DNA: TGTGCCAGCAGCCAGGCAGGAGGAAAACGGAATGAGCAGTTCTTC
D gene: .
J gene: TRBJ2-1
clone size: many
V gene: TRBV12-3/TRBV12-4

CDR3 protein: CASSLDYSDEQFF
CDR3 DNA: TGTGCCAGCAGTTTAGATTATTCGGATGAGCAGTTCTTC
D gene: .
J gene: TRBJ2-1
clone size: many
V gene: TRBV27

CDR3 protein: CASSYEGLATEAFF
CDR3 DNA: TGTGCCAGCAGTTACGAGGGCCTGGCGACTGAAGCTTTCTTT
D gene: .
J gene: TRBJ1-1
clone size: many
V gene: TRBV6-6

CDR3 protein: CASSLIRTGIKETQYF
CDR3 DNA: TGTGCCAGCAGCTTAATACGGACAGGGATAAAAGAGACCCAGTACTTC
D gene: TRBD1
J gene: TRBJ2-5
clone size: many
V gene: TRBV7-9

CDR3 protein: CASSFSIRRGGGYTF
CDR3 DNA: TGTGCCAGCAGCTTTTCGATCCGCCGCGGAGGTGGCTACACCTTC
D gene: .
J gene: TRBJ1-2
clone size: few
V gene: TRBV7-9

CDR3 protein: CASSVDLGPGELFF
CDR3 DNA: TGTGCCAGCAGTGTAGACTTAGGGCCCGGGGAGCTGTTTTTT
D gene: .
J gene: TRBJ2-2
clone size: many
V gene: TRBV2

CDR3 protein: CASSSLQSPFSSGLSTDTQYF
CDR3 DNA: TGTGCCAGCAGCTCACTTCAGTCACCCTTCTCTAGCGGGCTTAGCACAGATACGCAGTATTTT
D gene: TRBD2
J gene: TRBJ2-3
clone size: few
V gene: TRBV13

CDR3 protein: CASSLGRVSNYGYTF
CDR3 DNA: TGTGCCAGCAGCTTAGGGCGAGTTTCTAACTATGGCTACACCTTC
D gene: .
J gene: TRBJ1-2
clone size: .
V gene: TRBV7-8

CDR3 protein: CASSTLPGQGSPNYGYTF
CDR3 DNA: TGTGCCAGTAGTACGCTCCCGGGACAGGGGTCGCCTAACTATGGCTACACCTTC
D gene: TRBD1
J gene: TRBJ1-2
clone size: .
V gene: TRBV19

CDR3 protein: CASSRTGNQPQHF
CDR3 DNA: TGTGCCAGCAGTAGGACAGGAAATCAGCCCCAGCATTTT
D gene: TRBD1
J gene: TRBJ1-5
clone size: many
V gene: TRBV2

CDR3 protein: CAGGITTNTGELFF
CDR3 DNA: TGTGCCGGAGGAATCACCACGAACACCGGGGAGCTGTTTTTT
D gene: .
J gene: TRBJ2-2
clone size: few
V gene: TRBV6-1

CDR3 protein: CASRESPGEQYF
CDR3 DNA: TGTGCCAGCAGGGAATCACCCGGGGAGCAGTACTTC
D gene: .
J gene: TRBJ2-7
clone size: medium-sized
V gene: TRBV7-9

CDR3 protein: CASRPGTSSADTQYF
CDR3 DNA: TGTGCCAGCAGACCCGGGACTAGCAGTGCAGATACGCAGTATTTT
D gene: TRBD2
J gene: TRBJ2-3
clone size: .
V gene: TRBV28